This record looks at one T cell receptor beta chain sequence and its context. These data belong to a study of shared clonotypes between healthy human individuals. Methods used by the authors: ImmunoSEQ output lacked quality scores and full-length reads, limiting matched filtering. Clones were read by immunoSEQ multiplex PCR, and TCRdb kept only the in-frame ones, dropping some. The DNA was the basis for D and trimming; V, J and clone size are from that table. This sample has about 460,000 clones, with roughly 80% found just once. The study used 83 million or so PBMCs per unsorted sample for genomic DNA. Germline V gene lookup returns CDR1 MDHEN and CDR2 SYDVKM. CDR3 length equals 15 residues. Trimming left V 5 bases short and J 0 bases short, with 11 bases between.

The chain couples TRBV28 to TRBJ2-1, with unresolved D. The sample comprised PBMCs. The source of this sequence is a woman between 40 and 50 years old in good health. Some clones in this sample may be carry-over from other donors' samples. CDR3 protein: CASSPQWGSYNEQFF. The CDR3 nucleotides read TGTGCCAGCAGTCCGCAGTGGGGCTCCTACAATGAGCAGTTCTTC.